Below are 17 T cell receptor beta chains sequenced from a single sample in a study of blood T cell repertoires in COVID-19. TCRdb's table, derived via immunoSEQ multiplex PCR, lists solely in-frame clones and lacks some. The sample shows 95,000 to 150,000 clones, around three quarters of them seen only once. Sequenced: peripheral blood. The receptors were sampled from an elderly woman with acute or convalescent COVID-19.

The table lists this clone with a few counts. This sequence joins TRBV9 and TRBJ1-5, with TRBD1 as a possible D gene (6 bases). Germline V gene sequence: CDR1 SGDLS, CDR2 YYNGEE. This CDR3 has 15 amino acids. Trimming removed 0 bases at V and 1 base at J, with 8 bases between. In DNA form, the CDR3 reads TGTGCCAGCAGCGTAGGTACAGGGAGCAATCAGCCCCAGCATTTT. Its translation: CASSVGTGSNQPQHF.

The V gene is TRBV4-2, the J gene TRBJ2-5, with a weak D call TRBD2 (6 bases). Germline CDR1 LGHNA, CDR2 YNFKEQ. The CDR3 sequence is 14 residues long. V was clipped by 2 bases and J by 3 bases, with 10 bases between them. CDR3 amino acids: CASSQIGGKETQYF. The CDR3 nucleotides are TGTGCCAGCAGCCAAATAGGCGGGAAAGAGACCCAGTACTTC.

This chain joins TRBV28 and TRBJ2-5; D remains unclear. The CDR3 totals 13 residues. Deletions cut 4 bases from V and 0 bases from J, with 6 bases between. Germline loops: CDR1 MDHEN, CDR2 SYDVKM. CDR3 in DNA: TGTGCCAGCAGTTCCGACAACCAAGAGACCCAGTACTTC. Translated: CASSSDNQETQYF.

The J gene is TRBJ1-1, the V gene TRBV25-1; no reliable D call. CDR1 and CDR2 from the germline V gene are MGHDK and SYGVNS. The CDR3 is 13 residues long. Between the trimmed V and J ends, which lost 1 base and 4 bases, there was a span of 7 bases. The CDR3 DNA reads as TGTGCCAGCAGTGAATGGGCGGGCACTGAAGCTTTCTTT. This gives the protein CASSEWAGTEAFF.

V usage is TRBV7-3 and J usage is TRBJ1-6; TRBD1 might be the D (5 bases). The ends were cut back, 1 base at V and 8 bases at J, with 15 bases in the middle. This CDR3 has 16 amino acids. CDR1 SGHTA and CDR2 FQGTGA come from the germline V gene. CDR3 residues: CASSLKGREQDSPLHF. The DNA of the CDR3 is TGTGCCAGCAGCTTAAAGGGGAGGGAACAGGATTCACCCCTCCACTTT.

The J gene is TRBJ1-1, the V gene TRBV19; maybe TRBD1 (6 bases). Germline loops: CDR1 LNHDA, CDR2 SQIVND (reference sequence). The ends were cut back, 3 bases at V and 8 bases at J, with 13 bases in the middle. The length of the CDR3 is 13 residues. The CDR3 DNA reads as TGTGCCAGTAGTATTTTTCAGGGGAACGAAGCTTTCTTT. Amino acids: CASSIFQGNEAFF.

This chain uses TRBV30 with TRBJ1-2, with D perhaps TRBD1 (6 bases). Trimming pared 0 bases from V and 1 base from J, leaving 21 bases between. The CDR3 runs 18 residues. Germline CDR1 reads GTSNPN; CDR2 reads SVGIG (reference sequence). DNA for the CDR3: TGTGCCTGGAGTGTACGGAGTCTACAGGGATTCTATAACTATGGCTACACCTTC. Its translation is CAWSVRSLQGFYNYGYTF.

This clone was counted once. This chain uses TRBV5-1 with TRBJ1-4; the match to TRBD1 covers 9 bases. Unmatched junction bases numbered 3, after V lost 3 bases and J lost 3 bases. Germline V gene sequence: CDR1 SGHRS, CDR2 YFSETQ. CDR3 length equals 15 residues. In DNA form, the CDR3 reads TGCGCCAGCAGCTCCTGGACAGGGGCTAATGAAAAACTGTTTTTT. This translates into CASSSWTGANEKLFF.

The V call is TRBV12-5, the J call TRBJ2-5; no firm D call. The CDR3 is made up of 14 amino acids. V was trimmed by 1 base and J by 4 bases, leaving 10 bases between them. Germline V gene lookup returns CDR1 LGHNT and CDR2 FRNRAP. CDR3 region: CASGLGLPGETQYF. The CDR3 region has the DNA TGTGCTAGTGGTTTGGGACTTCCTGGAGAGACCCAGTACTTC.

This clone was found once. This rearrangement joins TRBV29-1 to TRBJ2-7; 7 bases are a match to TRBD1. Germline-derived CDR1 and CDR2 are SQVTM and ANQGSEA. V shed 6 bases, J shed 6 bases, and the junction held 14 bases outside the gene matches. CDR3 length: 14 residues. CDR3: CSVDSGTPGGEQYF. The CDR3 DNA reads TGCAGCGTGGATTCCGGGACCCCAGGGGGCGAGCAGTACTTC.

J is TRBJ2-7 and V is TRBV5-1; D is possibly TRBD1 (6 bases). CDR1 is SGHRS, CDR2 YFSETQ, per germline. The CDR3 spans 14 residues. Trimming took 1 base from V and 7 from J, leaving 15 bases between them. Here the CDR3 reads CASSLTAGAREQYF. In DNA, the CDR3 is TGCGCCAGCAGCTTGACGGCAGGGGCGAGGGAGCAGTACTTC.

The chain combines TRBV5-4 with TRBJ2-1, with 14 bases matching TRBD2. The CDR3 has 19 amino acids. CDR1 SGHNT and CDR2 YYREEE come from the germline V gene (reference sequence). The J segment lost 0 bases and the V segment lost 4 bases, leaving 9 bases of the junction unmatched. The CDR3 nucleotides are TGTGCCAGCAGCCCCGGACTAGCGGGGGGCCTCAGCTCCTACAATGAGCAGTTCTTC. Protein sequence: CASSPGLAGGLSSYNEQFF. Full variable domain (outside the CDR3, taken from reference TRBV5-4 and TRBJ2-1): ETGVTQSPTHLIKTRGQQVTLRCSSQSGHNTVSWYQQALGQGPQFIFQYYREEENGRGNFPPRFSGLQFPNYSSELNVNALELDDSALYLCASSPGLAGGLSSYNEQFFGPGTRLTVL.

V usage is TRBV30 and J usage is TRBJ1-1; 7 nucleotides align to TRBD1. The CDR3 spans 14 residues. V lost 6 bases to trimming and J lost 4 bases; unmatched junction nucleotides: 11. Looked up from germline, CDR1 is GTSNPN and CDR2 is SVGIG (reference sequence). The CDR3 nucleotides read TGTGCCTGCCCTGACCCTGCAGGGGGCACTGAAGCTTTCTTT. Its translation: CACPDPAGGTEAFF.

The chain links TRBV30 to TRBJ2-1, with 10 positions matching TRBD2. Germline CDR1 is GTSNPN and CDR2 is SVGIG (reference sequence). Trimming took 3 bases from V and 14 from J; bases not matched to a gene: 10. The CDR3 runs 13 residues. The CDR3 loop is CAWSPNLAGVKFF. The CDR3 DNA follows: TGTGCCTGGAGCCCCAACCTAGCGGGAGTCAAGTTCTTC.

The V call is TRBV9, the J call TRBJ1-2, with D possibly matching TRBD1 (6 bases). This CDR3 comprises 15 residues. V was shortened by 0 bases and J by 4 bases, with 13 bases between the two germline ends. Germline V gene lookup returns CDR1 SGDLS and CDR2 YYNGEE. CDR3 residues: CASSVGAGEGYGYTF. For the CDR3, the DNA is TGTGCCAGCAGCGTAGGGGCAGGGGAGGGCTATGGCTACACCTTC. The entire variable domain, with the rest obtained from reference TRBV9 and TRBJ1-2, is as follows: DSGVTQTPKHLITATGQRVTLRCSPRSGDLSVYWYQQSLDQGLQFLIQYYNGEERAKGNILERFSAQQFPDLHSELNLSSLELGDSALYFCASSVGAGEGYGYTFGSGTRLTVV.

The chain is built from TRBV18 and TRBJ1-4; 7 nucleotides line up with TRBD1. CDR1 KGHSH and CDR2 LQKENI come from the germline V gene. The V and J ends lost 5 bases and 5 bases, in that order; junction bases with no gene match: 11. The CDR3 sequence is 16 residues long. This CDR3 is CASSTNTGTENEKLFF. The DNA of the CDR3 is TGTGCCAGCTCAACCAATACCGGGACAGAAAATGAAAAACTGTTTTTT. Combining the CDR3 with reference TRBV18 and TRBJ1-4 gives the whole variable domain NAGVMQNPRHLVRRRGQEARLRCSPMKGHSHVYWYRQLPEEGLKFMVYLQKENIIDESGMPKERFSAEFPKEGPSILRIQQVVRGDSAAYFCASSTNTGTENEKLFFGSGTQLSVL.

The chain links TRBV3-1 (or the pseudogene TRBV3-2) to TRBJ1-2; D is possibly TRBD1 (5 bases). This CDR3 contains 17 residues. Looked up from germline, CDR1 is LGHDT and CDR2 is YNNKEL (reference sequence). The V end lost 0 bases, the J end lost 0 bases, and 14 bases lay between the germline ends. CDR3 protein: CASSQERDLIPNYGYTF. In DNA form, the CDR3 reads TGTGCCAGCAGCCAAGAAAGGGACTTAATACCTAACTATGGCTACACCTTC.